This T cell receptor (beta chain) was retrieved from a study of shared T cell receptors in the human thymus. This CDR3 spans 17 amino acids. V lost 2 bases and J 0 bases, leaving 14 bases between the germline ends. Germline CDR1 is ENHRY and CDR2 is SYGVKD. Clones were sequenced by immunoSEQ multiplex PCR, and TCRdb holds only the in-frame ones, with some missing. This sample yields under 450,000 clones, of which 95% are seen a single time; approximately 0.02% belongs to the top ten. Specimen: thymocytes. The sequence derives from a human donor. The chain carries TRBV10-3 and TRBJ2-1; no clear D. For the CDR3, the DNA is TGTGCCATCAGTGAGGAGGACCGGCTCGGCTCCTACAATGAGCAGTTCTTC. It yields the protein CAISEEDRLGSYNEQFF.